This TCR beta chain appears in the sequencing data of a study of regulatory T cells in long-lasting Graves disease. Relying on iRepertoire HTBI primers and Arm-PCR of CDR3 regions, the team built TCR beta libraries. As handled by the study authors: Spanning all samples, the identified segments comprised some 66 TRBV and around 13 TRBJ. TCRdb re-derived calls from the multiplex PCR reads in MiXCR, one entry per CDR3 protein. The V and J calls, along with clone size, are taken from TCRdb and not from the paper's own processing. Seen here are 500,000 to 700,000 distinct CDR3 sequences, 25% to 30% observed once, and the top ten hold roughly 41%. A remark on this clonotype: It may be a read error: a sequence one base away is much more abundant. Since the CDR3 does not end with the conserved phenylalanine or tryptophan, this likely comes from a read error.

Time point defined: persistent/refractory GD, antithyroid drugs over 5 years with positive TRAb. PBMCs were the source of the RNA used for TCR sequencing. The length of the CDR3 is 13 residues. The ends were cut back, 3 bases at V and 1 base at J, with 6 bases in the middle. Sample: peripheral blood mononuclear cells (PBMCs), taken when the disease was refractory, from a patient treated with antithyroid drugs. The origin of this receptor is a female donor with Graves disease. V gene TRBV12-3 or TRBV12-4 combines with J gene TRBJ1-2; unclear D gene. CDR3: CASSFEINYGYTL. The CDR3 nucleotides read TGTGCCAGCAGTTTTGAAATTAACTATGGCTACACCCTC.